This T cell receptor beta chain was sequenced during a study of blood T cell repertoires in COVID-19. Study in general: The analysed material was cDNA or gDNA that came from T cells, B-cell-depleted T cells, or PBMCs.

The data were produced by immunoSEQ multiplex PCR, yet TCRdb's version contains in-frame clones alone and is incomplete. The sample carries roughly 250,000 clones, approximately 79% recorded once. CDR1 and CDR2 from the germline V gene are KGHDR and SFDVKD. CDR3 size: 16 residues. J was trimmed by 5 bases and V by 3 bases; bases with no gene match: 7. This TCR was sampled from a woman aged 40 to 49 with active or convalescent COVID-19. V usage is TRBV24-1 and J usage is TRBJ2-3, with 10 bases lining up with TRBD2. The sequenced material came from peripheral blood. The DNA of the CDR3 is TGTGCCACCAGTGATGTGAAGCGGGGGGGCCGAGATACGCAGTATTTT. Translated: CATSDVKRGGRDTQYF.